Reported below is one T cell receptor beta chain. This clone turned up a few times. Its antigen has not been determined. No much larger clonotype is one base removed from it; base qualities were not supplied. This sample is drawn from a study of CD8+ T cells in alopecia areata (dated 2018 in TCRdb). Turning to the overall study: To study T cell clonal expansion in alopecia areata, the researchers applied high-throughput TCRbeta sequencing to both the C3H/HeJ mouse model and human patients. In humans, TCRbeta sequencing was performed on scalp tissue and on sorted CD4+ and CD8+ peripheral blood T cells from healthy controls and from patients with patchy or totalis/universalis alopecia areata. Scalp clonality was compared across normal scalp (n=4), patchy alopecia areata scalp (n=8), and alopecia totalis/universalis scalp (n=8). RNA was obtained with the PAXgene miRNA kit for fixed scalp, the miRNeasy kit for PBMCs, and the RNeasy kit for mouse skin. immunoSEQ multiplex PCR using 35 Vbeta forward primers and 13 Jbeta reverse primers was used to amplify TCRbeta CDR3 regions.

The germline V gene yields SGHDT for CDR1 and YYEEEE for CDR2. Including cysteine and phenylalanine, the CDR3 has 16 amino acids. The kept DNA is CDR3 alone, 48 bases in frame from the first base. From V the trimming removes 4 bases and from J it removes 0 bases, while the gene matches leave 9 bases of the junction unaccounted for. The library was made by the immunoSEQ multiplex PCR assay. RNA was extracted from all samples and reverse transcribed into cDNA, which served as template for TCR sequencing. First-strand cDNA was synthesized using SuperScript III with a 2:1 mix of oligo-dT and random hexamers. A synthetic immune receptor repertoire was used to measure amplification bias, and any remaining bias was corrected computationally. The authors processed their data as follows. Raw reads were preprocessed to remove errors, and CDR3 was defined according to IMGT conventions as the region from the conserved cysteine to phenylalanine. Clonality was calculated as 1 minus Shannon entropy normalized by log2 of the number of productive unique TCRs. Whether each scalp clone was CD4 or CD8 was inferred by checking scalp TCRbeta sequences against the CD4 and CD8 repertoires from sorted blood. In its TCRdb copy, this immuneACCESS table keeps in-frame sequences only and misses some clones. Where compared with another copy, unresolved V genes explain less than half of these, and the others have no known cause. V and J calls and clone size are copied from that table; D and trimming were computed from the DNA. In all, the sample holds approximately 150,000 clones, and less than 65% of those were seen once. The biggest ten clones account for approximately 34% of the sample.

Broader findings and caveats from the paper: Resident alphabeta T cells in normal human skin are also sequenced, complicating scalp TCR repertoire analysis, unlike mouse skin dominated by gammadelta T cells. Compared with normal scalp, lesional scalp had higher clonality and more expanded CD8+ clones, particularly in alopecia totalis/universalis, a pattern that suggests antigenic drive. Shared TCR sequences between patients were less evident than in mice, which may be partly attributable to HLA diversity in the patient population.

PBMCs were separated by density centrifugation and stained for CD3, CD4 and CD8, after which CD4+ and CD8+ T cells were sorted on a FACSAria. Unaffected controls provided scalp biopsies and blood samples. Sequencing input: CD8+ T cells sorted from blood. The V gene is TRBV5-6 and the J gene is TRBJ2-5, with 7 bases aligning to TRBD2. The receptor was derived from a human donor in good health. This receptor has the CDR3 CASSASSGRYQETQYF. The bases are TGTGCCAGCAGCGCTTCTAGCGGAAGGTACCAAGAGACCCAGTACTTC.